The 28 T cell receptor beta chains presented below share a single source sample, sequenced in a study of read filtering for tumor transcriptome and immune sequencing. From approximately 430 ng of RNA, a library with molecular barcoded alpha/delta and beta/gamma adaptors was made. Each CDR3 protein gets one entry after TCRdb re-called the reads with MiXCR. The data hold some 62,000 distinct CDR3 sequences, with approximately 15% observed a single time. The sample comprised a population of CD138-negative cells sorted from bone marrow. Every receptor here comes from a donor older than 35 with multiple myeloma.

Many counts were recorded for this clonotype. CDR3 sequence: CASSKKTYATGRLEAFF. The CDR3 DNA is TGTGCCAGCAGTAAAAAGACCTACGCGACAGGGAGGTTGGAAGCTTTCTTT. This sequence joins TRBV28 and TRBJ1-1, with TRBD1 matching 7 bases. The CDR3 covers 17 residues. Looked up from germline, CDR1 is MDHEN and CDR2 is SYDVKM. V was clipped by 5 bases and J by 8 bases; unmatched bases: 20.

This rearrangement joins TRBV10-1 to TRBJ2-7; no clear D. The CDR3 consists of 15 residues. Germline CDR1 reads WNHNN; CDR2 reads SYGVQD (reference sequence). V lost 5 bases and J lost 4, with 18 bases in between. This chain's CDR3 is CASSPEVGKGYEQYF. CDR3 bases: TGCGCCAGCAGTCCTGAGGTCGGAAAGGGTTACGAGCAGTACTTC.

This clonotype was observed a few times. This chain joins TRBV7-2 and TRBJ1-1; TRBD1 aligns across 7 bases. Germline V lookup: CDR1 SGHTA, CDR2 FQGNSA. CDR3 size: 14 residues. After removal of 5 bases from V and 0 bases from J, the junction contained 3 bases not matched to a gene. CDR3 DNA: TGTGCCAGCAGCCGGGACAGCATGAACACTGAAGCTTTCTTT. Translation gives CASSRDSMNTEAFF.

This clonotype came up many times. The rearrangement uses TRBV7-2 and TRBJ2-1; 13 nucleotides match TRBD2. Per germline, CDR1 SGHTA and CDR2 FQGNSA. V was pared by 4 bases and J by 7 bases, with 13 bases of the junction left unmatched. The CDR3 totals 18 residues. DNA of the CDR3: TGTGCCAGCAGCTCCAGACCCGGACTAGCGGGAGTTGGTAATGAGCAGTTCTTC. This encodes CASSSRPGLAGVGNEQFF.

This clonotype was detected only a few times. A much larger clone is a single base away; this may be a read error. The chain is built from TRBV5-1 and TRBJ2-1; 10 positions match TRBD2. Looked up from germline, CDR1 is SGHRS and CDR2 is YFSETQ. The CDR3 is 15 amino acids. CDR3 in DNA: TGCGTCAGCAGCCCGGGGGGACTAGCGTCCGATGAGCAGTTCTTC. Translation: CVSSPGGLASDEQFF. The entire variable domain, with the rest obtained from reference TRBV5-1 and TRBJ2-1, is as follows: KAGVTQTPRYLIKTRGQQVTLSCSPISGHRSVSWYQQTPGQGLQFLFEYFSETQRNKGNFPGRFSGRQFSNSRSEMNVSTLELGDSALYLCVSSPGGLASDEQFFGPGTRLTVL.

This clonotype was seen many times. The genes are TRBV6-2 or TRBV6-3 and TRBJ2-1, with a tentative D call TRBD1 (5 bases). CDR3 length equals 12 residues. Germline CDR1 reads MNHEY; CDR2 reads SVGEGT. V shed 6 bases and J shed 6 bases, with 9 bases lying between them. The CDR3 DNA follows: TGTGCCAGCAGGTTGACAGTCAATGAGCAGTTCTTC. Its protein product is CASRLTVNEQFF.

This clonotype was picked up many times. The J gene is TRBJ2-5, the V gene TRBV18; D is undetermined. The germline V gene has CDR1 KGHSH and CDR2 LQKENI. CDR3 length: 16 residues. Trimming took off 3 bases at V and 2 bases at J, with 16 bases between the two ends. Written as DNA, the CDR3 is TGTGCCAGCTCACCTACCCTCGCTAGTGGGCAAGAGACCCAGTACTTC. This gives the protein CASSPTLASGQETQYF.

The chain uses TRBV4-1 and TRBJ1-2; perhaps TRBD1 as D (6 bases). The CDR3 contains 15 residues. V was clipped by 1 base and J by 1 base, with 10 bases between them. Germline V gene sequence: CDR1 MGHRA, CDR2 YSYEKL. The CDR3 loop reads CASSQVAGDNYGYTF. The CDR3 DNA follows: TGCGCCAGCAGCCAAGTCGCAGGGGATAACTATGGCTACACCTTC.

The chain is built from TRBV20-1 and TRBJ2-1; 9 bases agree with TRBD2. V shed 6 bases and J 8 bases; nucleotides not matched to a gene: 23. CDR3 length: 18 amino acids. The germline CDR1 and CDR2 sequences are DFQATT and SNEGSKA (reference sequence). CDR3 amino acids: CSAISTVGGRAYLDEQFF. CDR3 coding DNA: TGCAGTGCCATCTCTACTGTGGGCGGGAGGGCCTATTTAGATGAGCAGTTCTTC.

This clonotype was recorded at least ten times. V gene TRBV7-9 combines with J gene TRBJ1-1; 8 bases map to TRBD1. Unmatched junction bases numbered 6, after V lost 2 bases and J lost 7 bases. The CDR3 runs to 14 residues. The germline CDR1 and CDR2 sequences are SEHNR and FQNEAQ (reference sequence). The CDR3 loop is CASSLQGAQNEAFF. The CDR3 bases are TGTGCCAGCAGCTTACAGGGGGCGCAGAATGAAGCTTTCTTT.

This clonotype showed up just a few times. This sequence may be a read error, since a much larger clone differs from it by one base. The V and J genes are TRBV29-1 and TRBJ2-4, with D possibly matching TRBD1 (6 bases). The CDR3 is made up of 12 amino acids. Germline lookup yields CDR1 SQVTM and CDR2 ANQGSEA. The CDR3 region is CCVERGGNIQYF. CDR3 sequence (DNA): TGCTGCGTTGAAAGAGGGGGAAACATTCAGTACTTC. The entire variable domain, with the rest obtained from reference TRBV29-1 and TRBJ2-4, is as follows: SAVISQKPSRDICQRGTSLTIQCQVDSQVTMMFWYRQQPGQSLTLIATANQGSEATYESGFVIDKFPISRPNLTFSTLTVSNMSPEDSSIYLCCVERGGNIQYFGAGTRLSVL.

This clonotype was counted a few times. V gene TRBV6-4 combines with J gene TRBJ2-3; 8 nucleotides agree with TRBD2. The ends lost 6 bases at V and 5 bases at J; junction bases unmatched: 7. CDR1 MRHNA and CDR2 SNTAGT come from the germline V gene. The CDR3 sequence is 14 residues long. The CDR3 sequence is CASSSGTRGDTQYF. The CDR3 DNA is TGTGCCAGCAGCTCCGGGACTAGGGGAGATACGCAGTATTTT.

The table lists this clonotype with many counts. The rearrangement links TRBV11-3 to TRBJ2-1; D ambiguous. V shed 2 bases and J shed 3 bases, with 11 bases lying between them. Per the germline V gene, CDR1 is SGHNT and CDR2 is YENEEA. The length of the CDR3 is 15 residues. This CDR3 reads CASSLSSSYYNEQFF. In DNA form, the CDR3 reads TGTGCCAGCAGCTTAAGTAGCAGCTACTACAATGAGCAGTTCTTC.

CDR3 sequence reads: CASGPGQGLWGTEAFF. The CDR3 coding sequence is TGCGCCAGCGGACCGGGACAGGGCCTATGGGGCACTGAAGCTTTCTTT. This sequence joins TRBV10-2 and TRBJ1-1; 9 nucleotides align to TRBD1. The CDR3 has 16 amino acids. V lost 8 bases, J lost 4 bases, and 14 bases stayed unmatched. Germline assignment: CDR1 WSHSY and CDR2 SAAADI.

This clonotype was seen a few times. This CDR3 reads CAISAGMGFYNNEQFF. The CDR3 DNA sequence: TGTGCCATCAGTGCTGGGATGGGGTTTTACAACAATGAGCAGTTCTTC. V usage is TRBV10-3 and J usage is TRBJ2-1; D is unresolved. Looked up from germline, CDR1 is ENHRY and CDR2 is SYGVKD. CDR3 length equals 16 residues. Deletions cut 4 bases from V and 5 bases from J, with 18 bases between.

This clonotype was recorded at least ten times. The J gene is TRBJ1-1, the V gene TRBV30; 9 positions match TRBD1. The V and J ends lost 4 bases and 5 bases, in that order; junction bases with no gene match: 5. CDR1 and CDR2 (germline): GTSNPN, SVGIG (reference sequence). The CDR3 is 13 residues long. The DNA of the CDR3 is TGTGCCTGGACGACAGGGGGAAGGACTGAAGCTTTCTTT. As protein: CAWTTGGRTEAFF.

Ten or more counts support this clonotype. The chain recombines TRBV7-2 with TRBJ2-7, with D maybe TRBD2 (5 bases). V was trimmed by 0 bases and J by 7 bases, leaving 10 bases between them. This CDR3 has 13 amino acids. The germline V gene has CDR1 SGHTA and CDR2 FQGNSA. Written as DNA, the CDR3 is TGTGCCAGCAGCTTAGCGTTTACGGGGGAGCAGTACTTC. Translation: CASSLAFTGEQYF.

The chain couples TRBV7-9 to TRBJ2-7; D tentatively fits TRBD1 or TRBD2 (5 bases each). Germline CDR1 SEHNR, CDR2 FQNEAQ (reference sequence). V was trimmed by 3 bases and J by 4 bases, leaving 19 bases between them. The length of the CDR3 is 16 residues. The CDR3 spells CASSLAGGRGPYEQYF. The CDR3 nucleotides are TGTGCCAGCAGCTTGGCTGGTGGCCGGGGCCCATACGAGCAGTACTTC. Variable domain in full (rest from reference TRBV7-9 and TRBJ2-7): DTGVSQNPRHKITKRGQNVTFRCDPISEHNRLYWYRQTLGQGPEFLTYFQNEAQLEKSRLLSDRFSAERPKGSFSTLEIQRTEQGDSAMYLCASSLAGGRGPYEQYFGPGTRLTVT.

The chain combines TRBV6-5 with TRBJ1-1; D unclear. The CDR3 has 15 residues. V lost 0 bases, J lost 1 base, and 9 bases lay in between. CDR1 is MNHEY and CDR2 is SVGAGI in the germline V gene. The CDR3 nucleotides read TGTGCCAGCAGTTACTCCCGCTACGGGAACACTGAAGCTTTCTTT. Amino acid sequence: CASSYSRYGNTEAFF.

This clonotype was counted many times. This chain joins TRBV27 and TRBJ2-4, with 10 bases matching TRBD2. This CDR3 is built from 15 residues. Trimming removed 6 bases from V and 4 bases from J; junction bases left unmatched: 6. CDR1 and CDR2 (germline): MNHEY, SMNVEV (reference sequence). CDR3 in amino acids: CASSLAGAPKNIQYF. The CDR3 DNA reads as TGTGCCAGCAGCCTAGCGGGGGCCCCTAAAAACATTCAGTACTTC.

This clonotype was observed at least ten times. This chain joins TRBV12-5 and TRBJ2-3; D is undetermined. This CDR3 has 12 amino acids. CDR1 is LGHNT and CDR2 is FRNRAP in the germline V gene. V dropped 5 bases and J dropped 4 bases, with 7 bases sitting between them. The CDR3 bases are TGTGCTAGTGGTCCCCCTTCAGATACGCAGTATTTT. Translating it yields CASGPPSDTQYF. Drawing the rest from reference TRBV12-5 and TRBJ2-3, the complete variable domain is DARVTQTPRHKVTEMGQEVTMRCQPILGHNTVFWYRQTMMQGLELLAYFRNRAPLDDSGMPKDRFSAEMPDATLATLKIQPSEPRDSAVYFCASGPPSDTQYFGPGTRLTVL.

The gene calls are TRBV29-1 and TRBJ2-3; 12 bases agree with TRBD2. V trimming: 2 bases; J trimming: 4 bases; junction bases outside the gene matches: 16. Germline V CDR1 and CDR2: SQVTM, ANQGSEA. The CDR3 runs 19 residues. This CDR3 is CSVEPDRASGRARADTQYF. CDR3 DNA: TGCAGCGTTGAACCCGACAGGGCTAGCGGGAGGGCTCGGGCAGATACGCAGTATTTT.

This clonotype was counted at least ten times. The chain uses TRBV30 and TRBJ1-2; a weak D match, TRBD1 (6 bases). This CDR3 contains 13 residues. The germline V and J ends were trimmed by 2 bases and 3 bases, with 10 bases remaining between them. Germline lookup yields CDR1 GTSNPN and CDR2 SVGIG (reference sequence). For the CDR3, the DNA is TGTGCCTGGAGTCCAGGGGAGGACTATGGCTACACCTTC. This sequence encodes CAWSPGEDYGYTF.

In regard to this clonotype: A read error may be the cause here, since a much bigger clone is one base away. The chain links TRBV11-2 to TRBJ2-4; the D gene is possibly TRBD1 (6 bases). CDR1 is SGHAT and CDR2 is FQNNGV in the germline V gene. The CDR3 sequence is 15 residues long. This CDR3 reads CASSPRTVIKNIRYF. For the CDR3, the DNA is TGTGCCAGCAGCCCTCGGACAGTCATTAAAAACATTCGGTACTTC.

About this clonotype itself: A single base separates this from a much larger clone, so it may be a read error. The chain uses TRBV20-1 and TRBJ2-7, with D perhaps assigned TRBD1 or TRBD2 (5 bases each). Trimming removed 0 bases from V and 2 bases from J, with 8 bases in between. The CDR3 extends over 13 amino acids. Germline CDR1 DFQATT, CDR2 SNEGSKA (reference sequence). CDR3 in amino acids: CSARESGPYEQYF. The CDR3 DNA reads as TGCAGTGCTAGAGAGTCGGGGCCCTACGAGCAGTACTTC.

This clonotype was seen many times. This sequence joins TRBV7-3 and TRBJ2-3; TRBD2 matches 10 bases. J was trimmed by 1 base and V by 5 bases; bases with no gene match: 6. The length of the CDR3 is 16 residues. Germline assignment: CDR1 SGHTA and CDR2 FQGTGA. CDR3 amino acids: CASSPGLAIRTDTQYF. The CDR3 coding sequence is TGTGCCAGCAGCCCGGGACTAGCGATTCGCACAGATACGCAGTATTTT.

This clonotype was counted ten times or more. The J gene is TRBJ2-2, the V gene TRBV24-1; possibly TRBD2 for D (6 bases). The CDR3 totals 13 residues. V shed 9 bases and J shed 5 bases, with 12 bases lying between them. Looked up from germline, CDR1 is KGHDR and CDR2 is SFDVKD. CDR3 in DNA: TGTGCCACCTCTGGGGAGGTGACCGGGGAGCTGTTTTTT. Its translation is CATSGEVTGELFF.

This clonotype showed up many times. The chain joins TRBV7-9 to TRBJ2-7; the match to TRBD2 covers 12 bases. There are 17 residues in the CDR3. Germline CDR1 and CDR2: SEHNR and FQNEAQ (reference sequence). With V trimmed by 0 bases and J by 4 bases, 7 bases remained unmatched. The CDR3 protein is CASSLADGLAGHYEQYF. CDR3 sequence (DNA): TGTGCCAGCAGCTTAGCCGACGGACTAGCGGGACATTACGAGCAGTACTTC.